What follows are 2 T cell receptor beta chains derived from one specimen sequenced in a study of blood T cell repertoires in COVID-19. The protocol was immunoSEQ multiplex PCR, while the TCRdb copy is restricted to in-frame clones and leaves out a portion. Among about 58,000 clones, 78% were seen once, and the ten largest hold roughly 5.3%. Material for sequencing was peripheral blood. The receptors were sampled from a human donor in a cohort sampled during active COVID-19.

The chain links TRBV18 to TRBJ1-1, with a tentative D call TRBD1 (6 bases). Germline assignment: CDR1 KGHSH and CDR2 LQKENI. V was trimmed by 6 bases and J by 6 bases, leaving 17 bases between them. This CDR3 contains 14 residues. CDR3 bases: TGTGCCAGCTCGTCAAACAGGGCGGGGGCTGAAGCTTTCTTT. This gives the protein CASSSNRAGAEAFF.

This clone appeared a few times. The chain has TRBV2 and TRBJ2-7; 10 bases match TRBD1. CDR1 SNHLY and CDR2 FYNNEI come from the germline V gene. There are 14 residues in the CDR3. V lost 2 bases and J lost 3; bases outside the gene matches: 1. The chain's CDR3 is CASSERDRGYEQYF. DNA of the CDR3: TGTGCCAGCAGTGAACGGGACAGGGGCTACGAGCAGTACTTC.